The 19 T cell receptor beta chains in this list originate from one sample, sequenced in a study of cytomegalovirus exposure and HLA in healthy donors. This PCR relied on a set of 60 Vbeta primers and 13 Jbeta primers. Sequencing was performed with immunoSEQ multiplex PCR; in TCRdb, only in-frame clones are kept and a portion is missing. The listing contains around 130,000 clones. Sequences were obtained from PBMCs. These receptors came from a woman aged 35 to 49 in good health and CMV-seronegative.

The rearrangement links TRBV7-2 to TRBJ2-2; TRBD1 matches 7 bases. CDR1 and CDR2 from the germline V gene are SGHTA and FQGNSA. The CDR3 covers 15 residues. Trimming removed 5 bases from V and 1 base from J; junction bases left unmatched: 4. For the CDR3, the DNA is TGTGCCAGCAGCCAGGGACAGATGAACACCGGGGAGCTGTTTTTT. Its protein is CASSQGQMNTGELFF.

The V call is TRBV7-2, the J call TRBJ1-2, with a weak D call TRBD1 (5 bases). CDR3 length: 13 residues. Looked up from germline, CDR1 is SGHTA and CDR2 is FQGNSA. Between the trimmed V and J ends, which lost 0 bases and 4 bases, there was a span of 6 bases. CDR3 DNA sequence: TGTGCCAGCAGCTTAGCAGGGGCCTATGGCTACACCTTC. It codes for CASSLAGAYGYTF. Together with reference TRBV7-2 and TRBJ1-2, the CDR3 gives the full variable domain: GAGVSQSPSNKVTEKGKDVELRCDPISGHTALYWYRQSLGQGLEFLIYFQGNSAPDKSGLPSDRFSAERTGGSVSTLTIQRTQQEDSAVYLCASSLAGAYGYTFGSGTRLTVV.

The chain has TRBV6-1 and TRBJ1-1; unclear D gene. V lost 2 bases and J 4 bases, leaving 8 bases between the germline ends. This CDR3 contains 13 residues. Per the germline V gene, CDR1 is MNHNS and CDR2 is SASEGT. CDR3 in amino acids: CASSETVGTEAFF. DNA of the CDR3: TGTGCCAGCAGTGAAACAGTGGGCACTGAAGCTTTCTTT.

CDR3: CASSKRYERGSKKGTDTQYF. CDR3 nucleotide sequence: TGTGCCAGCAGCAAAAGGTACGAGCGGGGGTCTAAAAAGGGCACAGATACGCAGTATTTT. The V and J genes are TRBV21-1 and TRBJ2-3; whether TRBD2, the table's D call, matches the DNA was not checked. TRBV21-1 is labeled a pseudogene. There are 20 residues in the CDR3.

V usage is TRBV5-1 and J usage is TRBJ1-2; TRBD1 matches 9 bases. The CDR3 runs to 15 residues. The V and J ends lost 3 bases and 6 bases, in that order; junction bases with no gene match: 9. Germline values: CDR1 SGHRS, CDR2 YFSETQ. The CDR3 DNA is TGCGCCAGCAGCTCGAGCGGGACAGGGAGGAATGGCTACACCTTC. It translates to CASSSSGTGRNGYTF.

The rearrangement links TRBV2 to TRBJ2-5, with a tentative D call TRBD2 (5 bases). The J call is in doubt because the DNA end fits TRBJ2-7 better. Germline V gives CDR1 SNHLY, CDR2 FYNNEI. The CDR3 has 12 residues. CDR3 nucleotide sequence: TGTGCCGGAGGCAGCCTCTCCTACGAGCAGTACTTC. It translates to CAGGSLSYEQYF.

The rearrangement links TRBV19 to TRBJ1-1; TRBD1 is a possible D gene (5 bases). Trimming took off 9 bases at V and 2 bases at J, with 19 bases between the two ends. The CDR3 is 15 amino acids. From germline, CDR1 is LNHDA and CDR2 SQIVND (reference sequence). As DNA, the CDR3 is TGTGCCAGCATGGACAAAGGGAATAGCAACACTGAAGCTTTCTTT. The encoded protein is CASMDKGNSNTEAFF.

This rearrangement joins TRBV9 to TRBJ1-2, with TRBD1 as a possible D gene (6 bases). Germline V gene lookup returns CDR1 SGDLS and CDR2 YYNGEE. The CDR3 is 15 residues long. The germline V and J ends were trimmed by 5 bases and 0 bases, with 14 bases remaining between them. The CDR3 DNA reads as TGTGCCAGCAGTGTGGACAGCCAAGCTAACTATGGCTACACCTTC. Protein product: CASSVDSQANYGYTF.

CDR3 in amino acids: CASSQDGAGGPWNEQFF. The CDR3 coding sequence is TGTGCCAGCAGCCAAGATGGGGCGGGGGGGCCATGGAATGAGCAGTTCTTC. The chain couples TRBV4-2 to TRBJ2-1; TRBD2 matches at 9 bases. The J segment lost 7 bases and the V segment lost 0 bases, leaving 10 bases of the junction unmatched. The CDR3 has 17 amino acids. Germline V gene sequence: CDR1 LGHNA, CDR2 YNFKEQ.

The V call is TRBV14, the J call TRBJ1-1; D gene ambiguous. V was shortened by 4 bases and J by 10 bases, with 10 bases between the two germline ends. CDR1 and CDR2 from the germline V gene are SGHDN and FVKESK. This CDR3 is 11 amino acids long. The CDR3 DNA reads as TGTGCCAGCAGCCCCGGTACCGGAGCTTTCTTT. Translated, it gives CASSPGTGAFF.

Comments on this clone: At the DNA level, this CDR3 is encoded by other sequences in the same sample as well. The chain is built from TRBV7-3 and TRBJ1-1, with D possibly matching TRBD1 (5 bases). Trimming cost V 2 bases and J 3 bases, with 7 bases left between them. CDR1 is SGHTA and CDR2 is FQGTGA in the germline V gene. The CDR3 is 13 amino acids. The CDR3 bases are TGTGCCAGCAGCTTACAGGGATACACTGAAGCTTTCTTT. Amino acid sequence: CASSLQGYTEAFF.

The chain recombines TRBV19 with TRBJ1-1; 9 positions agree with TRBD1. With 6 bases clipped from V and 11 bases from J, the junction kept 10 bases outside the gene matches. This CDR3 is built from 13 residues. The germline V gene has CDR1 LNHDA and CDR2 SQIVND (reference sequence). In nucleotides, the CDR3 is TGTGCCAGTAGGACCCGGGACAGGGAATTGGCTTTCTTT. It translates to CASRTRDRELAFF.

The chain employs TRBV6-5 and TRBJ1-1; D unclear. This CDR3 region has 15 residues. V lost 2 bases to trimming and J lost 4 bases, with 14 bases between them. Germline CDR1 is MNHEY and CDR2 is SVGAGI. The CDR3 region is CASSYDPGIITEAFF. In nucleotides, the CDR3 is TGTGCCAGCAGTTACGATCCGGGAATAATCACTGAAGCTTTCTTT.

V is TRBV5-5 and J is TRBJ1-2, with unresolved D. The CDR3 length is 15 residues. Germline V gives CDR1 SGHKS, CDR2 YYEKEE (reference sequence). Trimming left V 5 bases short and J 1 base short, with 15 bases between. The CDR3 protein is CASSPQGGLNYGYTF. CDR3 nucleotides: TGTGCCAGCAGTCCTCAAGGAGGCCTTAACTATGGCTACACCTTC.

The J gene is TRBJ1-1, the V gene TRBV5-5, with 8 positions matching TRBD1. The CDR3 consists of 13 residues. After removal of 10 bases from V and 4 bases from J, the junction contained 9 bases not matched to a gene. Germline CDR1 SGHKS, CDR2 YYEKEE (reference sequence). The CDR3 region has the DNA TGTGCCTCACAGGGGGGCTCCTCCACTGAAGCTTTCTTT. Its protein product is CASQGGSSTEAFF.

The chain joins TRBV14 to TRBJ2-5, with TRBD1 matching over 11 bases. V gave up 0 bases and J gave up 4 bases; unmatched junction bases: 7. Germline V gene sequence: CDR1 SGHDN, CDR2 FVKESK. This CDR3 has 17 residues. CDR3 in DNA: TGTGCCAGCAGCCAAGATCCCTGGACAGGGGGCACAGAGACCCAGTACTTC. Amino acids: CASSQDPWTGGTETQYF.

The rearrangement links TRBV27 to TRBJ2-7, with 8 bases identical to TRBD1. The CDR3 spans 14 residues. V lost 7 bases and J lost 1; bases outside the gene matches: 6. Per the germline V gene, CDR1 is MNHEY and CDR2 is SMNVEV (reference sequence). The CDR3: CASTPTGVSYEQYF. In nucleotides, the CDR3 is TGTGCCAGCACCCCGACAGGGGTTTCCTACGAGCAGTACTTC.

The rearrangement links TRBV11-2 to TRBJ2-5; tentatively, D is TRBD2 (6 bases). Trimming stripped 6 bases from V and 4 bases from J, with 15 bases between. Germline CDR1 reads SGHAT; CDR2 reads FQNNGV. There are 14 residues in the CDR3. DNA for the CDR3: TGTGCCAGCAGTACCCGTACTAGCTTAGAGACCCAGTACTTC. It encodes CASSTRTSLETQYF.

V is TRBV28 and J is TRBJ1-2; no clear D gene. Germline V gene sequence: CDR1 MDHEN, CDR2 SYDVKM. The CDR3 consists of 11 residues. V was cut by 3 bases and J by 8 bases, with 7 bases left in between. The CDR3 here is CASSFYQGYTF. The DNA for the CDR3 is TGTGCCAGCAGTTTTTATCAGGGCTACACCTTC.